The 23 T cell receptor beta chains given below trace back to one sample, sequenced in a study of CD4 T cells in relation to SARS-CoV-2 and coronaviruses. The antigens these receptors bind are not known. CD4+ T cells from unexposed donors were obtained before the COVID-19 pandemic (2011-2018). After around nine days of culture, CD4+ T cells were isolated. Sequenced by immunoSEQ multiplex PCR; TCRdb stores in-frame clones only, minus some. This sample carries under 20,000 clones, around 78% of them seen once, and the ten largest clones take 15% to 20%. Material for sequencing was CD4+ T cells from PBMCs, cultured in vitro. All receptors derive from a human donor in good health.

The CDR3 bases are TGTGCCAGTAGCGCGAACACTGAAGCTTTCTTT. It translates to CASSANTEAFF. V and J are TRBV19 and TRBJ1-1, with no clear D. The CDR3 is 11 residues long. The V end was cut by 6 bases, the J end by 1 base, with 3 bases between. CDR1 and CDR2 from the germline V gene are LNHDA and SQIVND (reference sequence).

This clone was seen a few times. The rearrangement links TRBV5-1 to TRBJ1-3; D unresolved. The germline gives CDR1 SGHRS, CDR2 YFSETQ. V was clipped by 0 bases and J by 0 bases, with 4 bases between them. The CDR3 contains 14 residues. The CDR3 reads CASSLDSSGNTIYF. The CDR3 coding sequence is TGCGCCAGCAGCTTGGACAGCTCTGGAAACACCATATATTTT.

V gene TRBV18 combines with J gene TRBJ2-7, with a weak D call TRBD1 (6 bases). Per germline, CDR1 KGHSH and CDR2 LQKENI. V lost 3 bases to trimming and J lost 0 bases, with 9 bases between them. CDR3 length equals 14 residues. As DNA, the CDR3 is TGTGCCAGCTCACCCGACAGGAACTCCTACGAGCAGTACTTC. Its translation: CASSPDRNSYEQYF.

CDR3 coding DNA: TGTGCCAGTAGTATAGATCGGATAGCGGGAGACTACTACAATGAGCAGTTCTTC. This sequence encodes CASSIDRIAGDYYNEQFF. The chain is built from TRBV19 and TRBJ2-1; 9 bases map to TRBD2. V lost 0 bases, J lost 3 bases, and 9 bases stayed unmatched. CDR1 is LNHDA, CDR2 SQIVND, per germline (reference sequence). The CDR3 has 18 amino acids.

The chain joins TRBV5-1 to TRBJ2-5; maybe TRBD2 (6 bases). The CDR3 covers 16 residues. Looked up from germline, CDR1 is SGHRS and CDR2 is YFSETQ. V was pared by 0 bases and J by 1 base, with 13 bases between. In DNA form, the CDR3 reads TGCGCCAGCAGCTTGGGGGACTTCACACTCCAAGAGACCCAGTACTTC. It yields the protein CASSLGDFTLQETQYF.

The V call is TRBV28, the J call TRBJ2-7, with D perhaps being TRBD1 or TRBD2 (5 bases each). The V and J ends lost 2 bases and 5 bases respectively, with 22 bases between them. CDR3 length equals 17 residues. The germline CDR1 and CDR2 sequences are MDHEN and SYDVKM. This CDR3 reads CASSLAQLGGYRDEQYF. CDR3 sequence (DNA): TGTGCCAGCAGTTTAGCCCAACTTGGGGGTTATAGAGACGAGCAGTACTTC.

V gene TRBV6-4 combines with J gene TRBJ2-7, with D possibly matching TRBD2 (5 bases). Looked up from germline, CDR1 is MRHNA and CDR2 is SNTAGT. V was clipped by 0 bases and J by 0 bases, with 12 bases between them. CDR3 length: 16 amino acids. CDR3 region: CASSDSFSDPSYEQYF. CDR3 nucleotides: TGTGCCAGCAGTGACTCTTTTAGCGACCCCTCCTACGAGCAGTACTTC.

This chain uses TRBV11-3 with TRBJ2-5; 8 bases agree with TRBD2. The CDR3 runs 15 residues. Trimming removed 5 bases from V and 3 bases from J; junction bases left unmatched: 8. CDR1 and CDR2 from the germline V gene are SGHNT and YENEEA. The CDR3, as DNA: TGTGCCAGCAGCCGGGGACTAGGGGGTAAAGAGACCCAGTACTTC. Translation gives CASSRGLGGKETQYF.

This chain joins TRBV3-1 (or the pseudogene TRBV3-2) and TRBJ2-7; D remains unclear. V gave up 4 bases and J gave up 0 bases, with 10 bases separating them. The CDR3 is 14 amino acids. Per germline, CDR1 LGHDT and CDR2 YNNKEL (reference sequence). Here the CDR3 reads CASSRLFSSYEQYF. The CDR3 DNA follows: TGTGCCAGCAGCCGCCTATTCAGCTCCTACGAGCAGTACTTC.

The J gene is TRBJ2-3, the V gene TRBV5-4; possibly TRBD2 for D (6 bases). CDR1 SGHNT and CDR2 YYREEE come from the germline V gene (reference sequence). V was pared by 4 bases and J by 0 bases, with 15 bases between. The CDR3 totals 16 residues. The CDR3 DNA sequence: TGTGCCAGCAGCCCTCAGACTAGGACTAGCACAGATACGCAGTATTTT. This codes for CASSPQTRTSTDTQYF.

The V and J genes are TRBV28 and TRBJ1-2; no definite D call. The germline V gene has CDR1 MDHEN and CDR2 SYDVKM. The CDR3 runs to 13 residues. The V end lost 6 bases, the J end lost 5 bases, and 13 bases lay between the germline ends. The CDR3 spells CASRGEALYGYTF. CDR3 in DNA: TGTGCCAGCAGAGGCGAGGCCCTTTATGGCTACACCTTC.

The V gene is TRBV5-1, the J gene TRBJ1-1, with 7 bases identical to TRBD1. The CDR3 runs to 14 residues. From germline, CDR1 is SGHRS and CDR2 YFSETQ. Trimming cost V 0 bases and J 3 bases; bases outside gene matches: 2. CDR3 sequence (DNA): TGCGCCAGCAGCTTGGTGCAGGGGGACACTGAAGCTTTCTTT. Protein: CASSLVQGDTEAFF.

This chain joins TRBV14 and TRBJ2-3, with 10 bases lining up with TRBD1. CDR1 SGHDN and CDR2 FVKESK come from the germline V gene. The CDR3 contains 13 residues. Trimming took 9 bases from V and 7 from J; bases not matched to a gene: 7. The CDR3 nucleotides read TGTGCCAGTAGCGGACAGGGGGTGTATACGCAGTATTTT. Its protein is CASSGQGVYTQYF.

This clone was recorded once. V usage is TRBV7-9 and J usage is TRBJ1-2, with D possibly being TRBD1 (6 bases). The CDR3 consists of 14 residues. Between the trimmed V and J ends, which lost 5 bases and 0 bases, there was a span of 10 bases. Germline V gene sequence: CDR1 SEHNR, CDR2 FQNEAQ (reference sequence). CDR3: CASSRTAANYGYTF. In DNA form, the CDR3 reads TGTGCCAGCAGCCGGACAGCCGCTAACTATGGCTACACCTTC.

The count of this clone is one. The DNA for the CDR3 is TGTGCCAGCAGCGTATCGGTCAGCGGGACGGGAAATGAGCAGTTCTTC. Residues: CASSVSVSGTGNEQFF. The chain couples TRBV9 to TRBJ2-1, with TRBD2 matching 7 bases. CDR1 is SGDLS and CDR2 is YYNGEE in the germline V gene. The CDR3 spans 16 residues. With V trimmed by 1 base and J by 7 bases, 11 bases remained unmatched.

V gene TRBV6-1 combines with J gene TRBJ1-6; D call uncertain. CDR3 size: 14 residues. The germline CDR1 and CDR2 sequences are MNHNS and SASEGT. V shed 2 bases and J shed 9 bases, with 11 bases lying between them. The CDR3 bases are TGTGCCAGCAGTGAAAGAGTCACGGGTTCACCCCTCCACTTT. Protein product: CASSERVTGSPLHF.

The chain combines TRBV10-3 with TRBJ2-1; D not resolved. This CDR3 region has 14 residues. V lost 6 bases and J 8 bases, leaving 17 bases between the germline ends. CDR1 and CDR2 (germline): ENHRY, SYGVKD. The CDR3 here is CAISQKRGSDEQFF. Written as DNA, the CDR3 is TGTGCCATCAGCCAAAAGCGAGGCAGCGATGAGCAGTTCTTC.

V and J are TRBV24-1 and TRBJ2-2; TRBD2 might be the D (6 bases). This CDR3 region has 17 residues. V lost 4 bases, J lost 1 base, and 15 bases lay in between. Per germline, CDR1 KGHDR and CDR2 SFDVKD. CDR3 in amino acids: CATSEVADLGNTGELFF. CDR3 coding DNA: TGTGCCACCAGTGAGGTAGCGGACTTGGGGAACACCGGGGAGCTGTTTTTT.

The chain employs TRBV5-4 and TRBJ1-2, with D hard to call. CDR3 size: 13 residues. Germline CDR1 is SGHNT and CDR2 is YYREEE (reference sequence). The V and J ends lost 2 bases and 3 bases respectively, with 8 bases between them. The CDR3 DNA reads as TGTGCCAGCAGCTTCTCCGGGGACTATGGCTACACCTTC. Protein product: CASSFSGDYGYTF.

The V and J genes are TRBV9 and TRBJ2-3; 7 bases are a match to TRBD2. CDR1 is SGDLS and CDR2 is YYNGEE in the germline V gene. The CDR3 spans 15 residues. Unmatched junction bases numbered 4, after V lost 3 bases and J lost 0 bases. CDR3: CASSAGLGSTDTQYF. In DNA form, the CDR3 reads TGTGCCAGCAGCGCCGGACTAGGTAGCACAGATACGCAGTATTTT.

The chain employs TRBV6-5 and TRBJ1-1; 7 bases line up with TRBD1. The CDR3 is made up of 12 amino acids. V shed 10 bases and J 4 bases; nucleotides not matched to a gene: 6. The germline V gene has CDR1 MNHEY and CDR2 SVGAGI. The CDR3 loop is CATRQGSTEAFF. In DNA form, the CDR3 reads TGTGCCACCCGACAGGGCTCCACTGAAGCTTTCTTT.

This sequence joins TRBV4-1 and TRBJ2-5, with a tentative D call TRBD2 (6 bases). Germline V gene sequence: CDR1 MGHRA, CDR2 YSYEKL. The CDR3 totals 14 residues. Trimming took 3 bases from V and 5 from J, leaving 13 bases between them. For the CDR3, the DNA is TGCGCCAGCAGCCAGGGACCGGGGGACGAGACCCAGTACTTC. It specifies CASSQGPGDETQYF.

The J gene is TRBJ2-3, the V gene TRBV5-4; unclear D gene. CDR3 length equals 12 residues. Germline V gene sequence: CDR1 SGHNT, CDR2 YYREEE (reference sequence). V was trimmed by 1 base and J by 4 bases, leaving 4 bases between them. Here the CDR3 reads CASSLWADTQYF. CDR3 nucleotides: TGTGCCAGCAGCTTGTGGGCAGATACGCAGTATTTT.